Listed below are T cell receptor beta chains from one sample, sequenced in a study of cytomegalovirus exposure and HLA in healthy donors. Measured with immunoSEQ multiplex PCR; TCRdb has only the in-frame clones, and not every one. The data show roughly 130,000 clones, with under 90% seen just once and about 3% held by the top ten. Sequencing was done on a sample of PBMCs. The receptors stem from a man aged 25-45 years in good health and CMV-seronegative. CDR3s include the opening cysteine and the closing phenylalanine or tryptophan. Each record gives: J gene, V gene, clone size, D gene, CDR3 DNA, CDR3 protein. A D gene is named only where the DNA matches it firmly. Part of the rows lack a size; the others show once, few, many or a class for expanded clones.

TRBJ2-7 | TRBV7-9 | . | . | TGTGCCATCGACAGTTCGTTCTACGAGCAGTACTTC | CAIDSSFYEQYF
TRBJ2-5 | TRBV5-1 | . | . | TGCGCCAGCAGCTTGGCCGGAGCAGGGCAAGAGACCCAGTACTTC | CASSLAGAGQETQYF
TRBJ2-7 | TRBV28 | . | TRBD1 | TGTGCCAGCACCGGGACAGGAAACTACGAGCAGTACTTC | CASTGTGNYEQYF
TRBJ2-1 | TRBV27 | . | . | TGTGCCAGCAGTTTACTACGGGGGAATGAGCAGTTCTTC | CASSLLRGNEQFF
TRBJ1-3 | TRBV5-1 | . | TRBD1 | TGCGCCAGCAGCCGACAGGGGGAGGGAGTAAACACCATATATTTT | CASSRQGEGVNTIYF
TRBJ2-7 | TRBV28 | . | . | TGTGCCAGCAGTTTTACAGGAGCCTACGAGCAGTACTTC | CASSFTGAYEQYF
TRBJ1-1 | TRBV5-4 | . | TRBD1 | TGTGCCAGCAGCTCCAACAGGGGATTTGGCACTGAAGCTTTCTTT | CASSSNRGFGTEAFF
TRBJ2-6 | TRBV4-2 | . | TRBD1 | TGTGCCAGCAGCCAAGATCAGGGGGCTGGGGCCAACGTCCTGACTTTC | CASSQDQGAGANVLTF
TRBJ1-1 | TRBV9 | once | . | TGTGCCAGCAGCGTAGAGGGGGGGATGAACACTGAAGCTTTCTTT | CASSVEGGMNTEAFF
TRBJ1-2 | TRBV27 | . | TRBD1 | TGTGCCAGCAGACAGACAGGGTCCTATGGCTACACCTTC | CASRQTGSYGYTF
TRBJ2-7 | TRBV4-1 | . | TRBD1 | TGCGCCAGCAGCCAACCCGGGACAGGGCCCTACGAGCAGTACTTC | CASSQPGTGPYEQYF
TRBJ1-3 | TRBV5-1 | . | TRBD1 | TGCGCCAGCAGCCCCAGACAGGGTTCGTATGGAAACACCATATATTTT | CASSPRQGSYGNTIYF
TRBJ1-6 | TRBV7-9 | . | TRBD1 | TGTGCCAGCAGCCCAACCGACAGGGGAAATTCACCCCTCCACTTT | CASSPTDRGNSPLHF
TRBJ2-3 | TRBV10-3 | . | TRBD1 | TGTGCCTCATCAGGGGGCAGGAGACCAGATACGCAGTATTTT | CASSGGRRPDTQYF
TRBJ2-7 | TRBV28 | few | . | TGTGCCAGCAGTTTATTAGCAGGGCCCCGTATCTTC | CASSLLAGPRIF
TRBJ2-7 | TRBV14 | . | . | TGTGCCAGCAGCCCCTCCCGGCGGGGTCTCTACGAGCAGTACTTC | CASSPSRRGLYEQYF
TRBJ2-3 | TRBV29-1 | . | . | TGCAGCGTTGTTCTGGGAGTGACAGATACGCAGTATTTT | CSVVLGVTDTQYF
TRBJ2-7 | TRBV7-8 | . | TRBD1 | TGTGCCAGCATCCCCCGAGGGGGCTCCTCCTACGAGCAGTACTTC | CASIPRGGSSYEQYF
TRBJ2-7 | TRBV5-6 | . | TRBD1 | TGTGCCAGCAGCTTGGGACAGGGATCCTACGAGCAGTACTTC | CASSLGQGSYEQYF
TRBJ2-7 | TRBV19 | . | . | TGTGCCAGTAGTATGGGCAGCCTGGGGCAGTACTTC | CASSMGSLGQYF
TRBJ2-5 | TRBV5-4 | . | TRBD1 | TGTGCCAGCAGCCTACAGGGGGCTGAGGAGACCCAGTACTTC | CASSLQGAEETQYF
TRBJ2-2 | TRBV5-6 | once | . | TGTGCCAGCAGCTTGGCGGGGACCGGGGAGCTGTTTTTT | CASSLAGTGELFF
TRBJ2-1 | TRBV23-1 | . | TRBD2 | TGCGCCAGCAGTCAGCTAGCGGGGGGCGGTGAGCAGTTCTTC | CASSQLAGGGEQFF
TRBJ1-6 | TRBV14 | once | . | TGTGCCAGCAGCCAAGGAAGGACACCCCAGGGTTCAAGCCTCCACTTT | CASSQGRTPQGSSLHF
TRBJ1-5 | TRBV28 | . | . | TGTGCCAGCAGGAATGTCTTCGCCCAGAATTCGAGGTTAAGCAATCAGCCCCAGCATTTT | CASRNVFAQNSRLSNQPQHF
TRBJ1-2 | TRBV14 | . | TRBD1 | TGTGCCAGCAGCCAATACAGGGGGTCTAACTATGGCTACACCTTC | CASSQYRGSNYGYTF
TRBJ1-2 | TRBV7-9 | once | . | TGTGCCAGCAGCTTAGCGCCCAGCTATGGCTACACCTTC | CASSLAPSYGYTF
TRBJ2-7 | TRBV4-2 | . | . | TGTGCCAGCAGCCAAGGGAGGCCTAACCACGAGCAGTACTTC | CASSQGRPNHEQYF
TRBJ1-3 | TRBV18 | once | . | TGTGCCAGCTCCCTGTCCGCTGGGCTCTCTGGAAACACCATATATTTT | CASSLSAGLSGNTIYF
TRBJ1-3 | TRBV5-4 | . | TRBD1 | TGTGCCAGCAGCTCGGGACAGGGGCGAAACACCATATATTTT | CASSSGQGRNTIYF
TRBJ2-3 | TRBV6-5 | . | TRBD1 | TGTGCCAGCAGCCAGGGACAGGGAGGGACAGATACGCAGTATTTT | CASSQGQGGTDTQYF
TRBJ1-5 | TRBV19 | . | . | TGTGCCAGTACCATACAATCAGGGGTCAATCAGCCCCAGCATTTT | CASTIQSGVNQPQHF
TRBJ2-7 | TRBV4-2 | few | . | TGTGCCAGCAGCCAAGGATCTAGCTTTGGCTACGAGCAGTACTTC | CASSQGSSFGYEQYF
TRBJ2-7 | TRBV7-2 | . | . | TGTGCCAGCAGCTCGACAGAGAGCTCCTACGAGCAGTACTTC | CASSSTESSYEQYF
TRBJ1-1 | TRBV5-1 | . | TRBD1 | TGCGCCAGCAGATCTCCGGGACAGGGGAACACTGAAGCTTTCTTT | CASRSPGQGNTEAFF
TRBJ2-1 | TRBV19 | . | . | TGTGCCAGTAAAGGAGGCGCAGGCCTCGGCAATGAGCAGTTCTTC | CASKGGAGLGNEQFF
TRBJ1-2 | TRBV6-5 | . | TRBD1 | TGTGCCAGCAACCCCGGACAGGGGGCGGATGGCTACACCTTC | CASNPGQGADGYTF
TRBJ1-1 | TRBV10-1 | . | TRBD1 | TGCGCCAGCAGTGAGTCGCTGGACAGGGAGTTAGCTTTCTTT | CASSESLDRELAFF
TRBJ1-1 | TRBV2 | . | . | TGTGCCAGCAGTGCCGGACTGTTCCCGGCTTTCTTT | CASSAGLFPAFF
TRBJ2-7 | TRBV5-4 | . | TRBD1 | TGTGCCAGCAGCCCCGGACAGGGTACGAACGAGCAGTACTTC | CASSPGQGTNEQYF
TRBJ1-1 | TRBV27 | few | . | TGTGCCAGCAGTTGGGGCAAGAACACTGAAGCTTTCTTT | CASSWGKNTEAFF
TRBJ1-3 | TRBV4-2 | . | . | TGTGCCAGCAGCCAAGGCAGGGACTCTGGAAACACCATATATTTT | CASSQGRDSGNTIYF
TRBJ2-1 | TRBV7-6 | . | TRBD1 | TGTGCCAGCAGCTTCCTGACAGGGAATGAGCAGTTCTTC | CASSFLTGNEQFF
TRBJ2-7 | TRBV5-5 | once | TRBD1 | TGTGCCAGCAGCGCCCGGACAGGGGACTTCTACGAGCAGTACTTC | CASSARTGDFYEQYF
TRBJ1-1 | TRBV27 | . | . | TGTGCCAGCAGTAACAACCCCGGGAACGCTGAAGCTTTCTTT | CASSNNPGNAEAFF
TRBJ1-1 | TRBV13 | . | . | TGTGCCAGCAGCCCCAAGGGGAAGAACACTGAAGCTTTCTTT | CASSPKGKNTEAFF
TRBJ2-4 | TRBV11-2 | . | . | TGTGCCAGCAGCTTGGCGAGGGAACAAAACATTCAGTACTTC | CASSLAREQNIQYF
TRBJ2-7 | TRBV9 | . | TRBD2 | TGTGCCAGCAGCCCCGGCCTCGGCGGGGGTTTGTACGAGCAGTACTTC | CASSPGLGGGLYEQYF
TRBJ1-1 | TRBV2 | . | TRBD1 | TGTGCCAGCTCGCCCGACAGGGCCGGCAGCACTGAAGCTTTCTTT | CASSPDRAGSTEAFF
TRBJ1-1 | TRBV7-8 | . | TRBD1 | TGTGCCAGCAGACAAAACAGGGGGCGGGGGAACACTGAAGCTTTCTTT | CASRQNRGRGNTEAFF
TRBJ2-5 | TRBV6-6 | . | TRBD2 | TGTGCCAGCAGCCGGTCACCAGCGGGGAAAGAGACCCAGTACTTC | CASSRSPAGKETQYF
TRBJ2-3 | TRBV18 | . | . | TGTGCCAGCTCCTCGCGGGGAGATACGCAGTATTTT | CASSSRGDTQYF
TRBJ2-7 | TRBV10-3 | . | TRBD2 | TGTGCCATCAGTGAGGCCGGACTAGCGGGGGACTCCAGCTCCTACGAGCAGTACTTC | CAISEAGLAGDSSSYEQYF
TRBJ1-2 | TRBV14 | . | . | TGTGCCAGCAGCTCGGGTCCTAACTATGGCTACACCTTC | CASSSGPNYGYTF
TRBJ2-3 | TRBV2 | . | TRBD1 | TGTGCCAGCAGTAGGGACAGACCCTCAGATACGCAGTATTTT | CASSRDRPSDTQYF
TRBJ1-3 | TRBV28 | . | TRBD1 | TGTGCCAGCAGTTGGGACAGGGTGGTCGGAAACACCATATATTTT | CASSWDRVVGNTIYF
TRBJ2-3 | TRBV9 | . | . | TGTGCCAGCAGCGTATCCACGGTCGGCACAGATACGCAGTATTTT | CASSVSTVGTDTQYF